This T cell receptor beta chain was recovered during a study of blood T cell repertoires in COVID-19 (dated by TCRdb to 2020 to 2022). Regarding the complete study: The collaborator samples originated in the United States, Italy and Spain and spanned the acute and convalescent phases of COVID-19. The samples were drawn from the first 160 participants of the ongoing ImmuneRACE study and from roughly 1,300 subjects provided by 6 global collaborators. A freely available public database, intended as a resource for researchers studying the immune response to SARS-CoV-2, is where the repertoires were released. A de-identified subject ID, COVID-19 status, age in years and sex were almost always included in the sample metadata. The prospective study material was composed of cDNA or gDNA derived from T cells, B-cell-depleted T cells, or PBMCs. Where HLA class I and class II types were available, the types were taken from metadata supplied by the sample provider, not from assay-based typing. Subjects who had been exposed to COVID-19, were actively infected with it, or had recovered from it provided the deeply sampled blood TCRbeta repertoires that made up the dataset.

The germline ends are 14 bases apart after V is trimmed by 3 bases and J by 4 bases. According to the germline V gene, CDR1 reads SGHRS and CDR2 reads YFSETQ. The CDR3 sequence holds 14 residues, the cysteine and phenylalanine included. Just CDR3 DNA is preserved here, 42 bases in frame from base 1. In the prospective study, participants were about 18 to 100 years old, resided in 24 geographic areas of the United States, and were enrolled through a virtual design. In the prospective study, participants were assigned to cohorts based on the clinical history participants reported in a screening survey and a study questionnaire. Recovered participants in ImmuneRACE Cohort 3 were defined by two consecutive negative NP/OP PCR tests, clearance by a healthcare professional, or resolution of symptoms. In the prospective study, mobile phlebotomists collected whole blood, serum and a nasopharyngeal or oropharyngeal swab from each participant. Participants in the prospective study had the option to provide additional blood draws and questionnaires over a 2-month period. Before DNA extraction, prospective study blood samples were shipped either frozen or at room temperature.

Concerning this clone itself: No cognate antigen has been identified for it. No clone much larger than this one lies a single base away; base qualities are absent.

TCRbeta CDR3 regions were amplified from genomic DNA using the immunoSEQ Assay, a bias-controlled multiplex PCR. On the authors' methods: The number of nucleated cells in each sample was estimated from the amplification of reference gene primers within the assay. To quantify the absolute abundance of each unique TCRbeta CDR3 rearrangement, sequence reads were collapsed and filtered. For each sample, productive Simpson clonality was calculated as the square root of Simpson's diversity index across productive rearrangements. TCRdb limited this immuneACCESS table to in-frame rearrangements with V and J called. A share of clones is missing; checked studies link under half to unresolved V genes, and the rest is unexplained. V, J and clone size are those of that table, while D and trimming were read from the DNA. The sample table shows roughly 350,000 clones, and roughly 90% are seen once. The ten top clones hold 15% to 20% of the sample.

Broader findings and caveats from the paper: Clinical and demographic metadata were provided uncurated, with the amount varying by source and participant.

The material sequenced was PBMCs or T cells enriched from blood (not recorded which). The V gene is TRBV5-1 and the J gene is TRBJ2-7, with TRBD2 perhaps the D gene, on 6 matching bases. The clonotype was recovered from a woman aged 25 to 39 who had recovered from COVID-19. The CDR3 in this case is CASSSRPSAYEQYF. The sequenced DNA is TGCGCCAGCAGCTCGCGGCCTAGCGCTTACGAGCAGTACTTC.